These 24 T cell receptor beta chains came from one sample sequenced in a study of cytomegalovirus exposure and HLA in healthy donors. With 60 Vbeta and 13 Jbeta primers, the PCR was carried out. Sequencing was performed with immunoSEQ multiplex PCR; in TCRdb, only in-frame clones are kept and a portion is missing. This table holds 150,000 or so clones, 75% to 80% found once. Sequencing was done on a sample of PBMCs. The source of these receptors is a man in his fifties or sixties in good health and CMV-seropositive.

The J gene is TRBJ2-7, the V gene TRBV29-1; 10 nucleotides agree with TRBD2. Germline V gives CDR1 SQVTM, CDR2 ANQGSEA. CDR3 size: 13 residues. V lost 7 bases, J lost 0 bases, and 3 bases stayed unmatched. The CDR3 sequence is CSALAGDSYEQYF. For the CDR3, the DNA is TGCAGCGCCCTAGCGGGGGACTCCTACGAGCAGTACTTC.

This sequence joins TRBV7-8 and TRBJ1-2; D is undetermined. This CDR3 contains 13 residues. Deletions cut 5 bases from V and 2 bases from J, with 9 bases between. Germline V CDR1 and CDR2: SGHVS, FQNEAQ. CDR3 coding DNA: TGTGCCAGCAGCCCCAGTAAAAACTATGGCTACACCTTC. Translated: CASSPSKNYGYTF.

The J gene is TRBJ2-2, the V gene TRBV18, with no clear D. V lost 3 bases and J lost 1, with 6 bases in between. Germline CDR1 is KGHSH and CDR2 is LQKENI. This CDR3 region has 14 residues. The CDR3 bases are TGTGCCAGCTCACCGTCACAGAACACCGGGGAGCTGTTTTTT. Translation: CASSPSQNTGELFF.

The rearrangement joins TRBV2 to TRBJ1-5; 8 bases match TRBD1. The V segment lost 6 bases and the J segment 4 bases; nucleotides outside the gene matches: 11. This CDR3 comprises 16 residues. Germline values: CDR1 SNHLY, CDR2 FYNNEI. CDR3 DNA sequence: TGTGCCAGCAGCAGAGACCAGGGGGCAGGGAATCAGCCCCAGCATTTT. It codes for CASSRDQGAGNQPQHF.

This chain joins TRBV9 and TRBJ2-5, with 8 positions matching TRBD2. The CDR3 consists of 16 residues. After removal of 0 bases from V and 4 bases from J, the junction contained 8 bases not matched to a gene. Germline assignment: CDR1 SGDLS and CDR2 YYNGEE. The CDR3 sequence: CASSVVIAGSRETQYF. CDR3 nucleotide sequence: TGTGCCAGCAGCGTAGTGATAGCGGGGAGTAGAGAGACCCAGTACTTC.

This clone was counted at least ten times. V is TRBV19 and J is TRBJ1-4; TRBD1 might be the D (6 bases). Trimming removed 3 bases at V and 7 bases at J, with 15 bases between. There are 15 residues in the CDR3. CDR1 is LNHDA and CDR2 is SQIVND in the germline V gene (reference sequence). The CDR3 DNA reads TGTGCCAGTAGTATCAACGGGGGGGGCGGTGAAAAACTGTTTTTT. Translated, it gives CASSINGGGGEKLFF.

The rearrangement uses TRBV30 and TRBJ2-5; D is possibly TRBD2 (7 bases). V shed 5 bases and J shed 2 bases, with 15 bases lying between them. The CDR3 runs to 14 residues. Looked up from germline, CDR1 is GTSNPN and CDR2 is SVGIG (reference sequence). This chain's CDR3 is CAWGGGGNQETQYF. CDR3 DNA sequence: TGTGCCTGGGGAGGGGGGGGGAATCAAGAGACCCAGTACTTC.

V usage is TRBV7-9 and J usage is TRBJ1-1; 9 nucleotides match TRBD1. The CDR3 has 19 residues. Looked up from germline, CDR1 is SEHNR and CDR2 is FQNEAQ (reference sequence). With V trimmed by 4 bases and J by 4 bases, 19 bases remained unmatched. This CDR3 is CASSSPKTRDRAEGTEAFF. The CDR3, as DNA: TGTGCCAGCAGCTCCCCGAAGACCCGGGACAGGGCAGAGGGCACTGAAGCTTTCTTT.

This chain joins TRBV7-2 and TRBJ2-1; a weak D match, TRBD1 (6 bases). The CDR3 sequence is 16 residues long. Germline V gene sequence: CDR1 SGHTA, CDR2 FQGNSA. V was pared by 4 bases and J by 5 bases, with 18 bases between. CDR3 bases: TGTGCCAGCAGCTCCCCCGGCTACAGGGTGGACAATGAGCAGTTCTTC. It yields the protein CASSSPGYRVDNEQFF.

The V and J genes are TRBV6-5 and TRBJ1-1; TRBD1 matches 8 bases. The CDR3 has 13 amino acids. V trimming: 6 bases; J trimming: 11 bases; junction bases outside the gene matches: 11. CDR1 and CDR2 from the germline V gene are MNHEY and SVGAGI. The CDR3 coding sequence is TGTGCCAGCAGGACCGGACAGGGATTGAGTGCTTTCTTT. Translation: CASRTGQGLSAFF.

This clone is a singleton in its sample. The V and J genes are TRBV5-1 and TRBJ2-5, with D possibly TRBD2 on 6 matching bases. V lost 0 bases and J lost 3, with 9 bases in between. This CDR3 is 14 amino acids long. Looked up from germline, CDR1 is SGHRS and CDR2 is YFSETQ. CDR3 DNA: TGCGCCAGCAGCTTGGGGCGGGGCGAAGAGACCCAGTACTTC. This sequence encodes CASSLGRGEETQYF.

The chain couples TRBV10-2 to TRBJ2-2, with 15 nucleotides matching TRBD2. With 6 bases clipped from V and 1 base from J, the junction kept 12 bases outside the gene matches. The CDR3 contains 20 residues. Germline assignment: CDR1 WSHSY and CDR2 SAAADI. In nucleotides, the CDR3 is TGCGCCAGCAGGGGGACGAGGACTAGCGGGGGGGAAATGAACACCGGGGAGCTGTTTTTT. Protein: CASRGTRTSGGEMNTGELFF.

The chain employs TRBV5-4 and TRBJ2-4; 7 bases fit TRBD2. With V trimmed by 2 bases and J by 1 base, 6 bases remained unmatched. This CDR3 contains 16 residues. The germline CDR1 and CDR2 sequences are SGHNT and YYREEE (reference sequence). CDR3 residues: CASSFGGREAKNIQYF. CDR3 nucleotide sequence: TGTGCCAGCAGCTTTGGAGGGAGGGAGGCCAAAAACATTCAGTACTTC.

The chain couples TRBV9 to TRBJ1-2; 11 bases are a match to TRBD1. This CDR3 spans 15 amino acids. The V and J ends lost 3 bases and 2 bases, in that order; junction bases with no gene match: 3. CDR1 is SGDLS, CDR2 YYNGEE, per germline. CDR3 amino acids: CASSAGTGGNYGYTF. CDR3 bases: TGTGCCAGCAGCGCCGGGACAGGGGGAAACTATGGCTACACCTTC.

The chain couples TRBV6-1 to TRBJ1-5; 7 bases line up with TRBD1. This CDR3 region has 14 residues. Germline assignment: CDR1 MNHNS and CDR2 SASEGT. Trimming removed 2 bases from V and 7 bases from J; junction bases left unmatched: 5. The CDR3 region is CASSESGQDQPQHF. CDR3 nucleotides: TGTGCCAGCAGTGAATCCGGACAGGACCAGCCCCAGCATTTT.

V and J are TRBV7-9 and TRBJ2-3; weak D call: TRBD2 (5 bases). Germline loops: CDR1 SEHNR, CDR2 FQNEAQ (reference sequence). The V gene lost 4 bases and the J gene lost 4 bases, with 15 bases spanning the gap. The CDR3 covers 15 residues. The CDR3 loop is CASSSSQLAPDTQYF. For the CDR3, the DNA is TGTGCCAGCAGCTCTAGCCAGTTAGCCCCAGATACGCAGTATTTT.

The V gene is TRBV5-4, the J gene TRBJ1-4; tentatively, D is TRBD1 (6 bases). Germline loops: CDR1 SGHNT, CDR2 YYREEE (reference sequence). V lost 0 bases to trimming and J lost 6 bases, with 12 bases between them. The CDR3 runs 15 residues. CDR3: CASSLDGRGDEKLFF. As DNA, the CDR3 is TGTGCCAGCAGCTTGGATGGCAGGGGAGATGAAAAACTGTTTTTT.

The chain carries TRBV5-6 and TRBJ2-1, with D perhaps matching TRBD2 (6 bases). Looked up from germline, CDR1 is SGHDT and CDR2 is YYEEEE. This CDR3 has 14 amino acids. Trimming left V 1 base short and J 8 bases short, with 13 bases between. The CDR3 protein is CASSLRLAMDEQFF. DNA for the CDR3: TGTGCCAGCAGCTTGAGGCTAGCGATGGATGAGCAGTTCTTC.

This clone is a singleton in its sample. V usage is TRBV30 and J usage is TRBJ1-1; perhaps TRBD1 as D (5 bases). V was shortened by 7 bases and J by 5 bases, with 14 bases between the two germline ends. The germline gives CDR1 GTSNPN, CDR2 SVGIG (reference sequence). The CDR3 consists of 12 residues. The CDR3 DNA follows: TGTGCCTCCTCACGGGGGAATACTGAAGCTTTCTTT. Translating it yields CASSRGNTEAFF.

This clone was seen more than once but under ten times. This chain uses TRBV5-1 with TRBJ2-1, with 7 bases matching TRBD2. V shed 4 bases, J shed 6 bases, and the junction held 13 bases outside the gene matches. The CDR3 loop spans 16 amino acids. Looked up from germline, CDR1 is SGHRS and CDR2 is YFSETQ. In DNA, the CDR3 is TGCGCCAGCAGCGCCCGTTCGGGGAGGGATGGCAATGAGCAGTTCTTC. It translates to CASSARSGRDGNEQFF.

The gene calls are TRBV2 and TRBJ2-3; 10 bases map to TRBD1. Germline V gene sequence: CDR1 SNHLY, CDR2 FYNNEI. This CDR3 contains 14 residues. With 5 bases clipped from V and 4 bases from J, the junction kept 3 bases outside the gene matches. CDR3 DNA sequence: TGTGCCAGCAGTCCCGGGACAGGGGCAGATACGCAGTATTTT. Translation gives CASSPGTGADTQYF.

This clone was found a few times. The V gene is TRBV7-2, the J gene TRBJ2-5; perhaps TRBD1 as D (5 bases). CDR1 is SGHTA and CDR2 is FQGNSA in the germline V gene. The CDR3 runs to 13 residues. Trimming took 3 bases from V and 0 from J, leaving 5 bases between them. The CDR3 bases are TGTGCCAGCAGCTTGGACAACCAAGAGACCCAGTACTTC. Amino acid sequence: CASSLDNQETQYF.

The rearrangement uses TRBV11-2 and TRBJ2-3, with 8 nucleotides matching TRBD1. J was trimmed by 0 bases and V by 10 bases; bases with no gene match: 3. This CDR3 has 13 residues. CDR1 and CDR2 (germline): SGHAT, FQNNGV. CDR3 loop: CATGQGSTDTQYF. The CDR3, as DNA: TGTGCCACCGGACAGGGTAGCACAGATACGCAGTATTTT.

V is TRBV7-9 and J is TRBJ1-1; tentative D call: TRBD1 (5 bases). Germline assignment: CDR1 SEHNR and CDR2 FQNEAQ (reference sequence). Trimming removed 1 base at V and 5 bases at J, with 11 bases between. This CDR3 comprises 14 residues. The CDR3: CASSLGQGRTEAFF. CDR3 bases: TGTGCCAGCAGCTTAGGGCAGGGTAGGACTGAAGCTTTCTTT. Looking up the rest from reference TRBV7-9 and TRBJ1-1 gives the full variable domain: DTGVSQNPRHKITKRGQNVTFRCDPISEHNRLYWYRQTLGQGPEFLTYFQNEAQLEKSRLLSDRFSAERPKGSFSTLEIQRTEQGDSAMYLCASSLGQGRTEAFFGQGTRLTVV.